Listed below are T cell receptor beta chains from one sample, sequenced in a study of blood T cell repertoires in COVID-19. Sequencing was performed with immunoSEQ multiplex PCR; in TCRdb, only in-frame clones are kept and a portion is missing. The sample lists about 85,000 clones; 90% were seen once. The sequenced sample was peripheral blood. The receptors shown here come from a woman aged 80 or over with active or convalescent COVID-19. Both conserved end residues are trimmed from each CDR3.

v_call	j_call	cdr3_aa
TRBV5-6	TRBJ2-1	ASSPPDSYNEQF
TRBV9	TRBJ1-1	ASSVDPQAEAF
TRBV28	TRBJ1-3	ASSSKPGDGRSGNTIY
TRBV4-2	TRBJ2-7	ASSQSGRESSYEQY
TRBV5-1	TRBJ1-3	ASSFDSRSGNTIY
TRBV7-2	TRBJ1-5	ASSLGGGSNQPQH
TRBV19	TRBJ1-6	ASTTIVRGPNSPLH
TRBV18	TRBJ2-7	ASSPIGSSYEQY
TRBV30	TRBJ1-2	AWSVGWAYKWGYT
TRBV7-9	TRBJ1-3	ASSSTASGNTIY
TRBV9	TRBJ1-1	ASSVGSGSRLNTEAF
TRBV21-1	TRBJ1-1	ASTIFQGRTEAF
TRBV7-3	TRBJ2-7	ASSFDRGSLYEQY
TRBV10-3	TRBJ2-7	AISESGDFYEQY
TRBV14	TRBJ2-7	ASSLRLAGNSYEQY
TRBV30	TRBJ2-1	AWKIRTSGRIIQSYNEQF
TRBV3-1/TRBV3-2	TRBJ2-3	ASSPGLPLGNTDTQY
TRBV5-4	TRBJ2-2	ASTPGTSGSRKAGELF
TRBV4-2	TRBJ2-6	ASSQDHQNSGANVLT
TRBV12-3/TRBV12-4	TRBJ1-2	ASILDTNYGYT
TRBV28	TRBJ1-2	ASSKNRDWDREDT
TRBV24-1	TRBJ2-2	ATSEASGWRNTGELF
TRBV5-4	TRBJ1-1	ASSLRTLEEAF
TRBV5-8	TRBJ1-5	ASRGQGGARNQPQH
TRBV9	TRBJ1-1	ASSVDPRRNTEAF
TRBV6-5	TRBJ1-1	ASGNIRTGEAF
TRBV28	TRBJ1-5	ASSSSTGTGIYGNQPQH
TRBV7-2	TRBJ2-1	ASSLSGTGTYNEQF
TRBV7-2	TRBJ2-1	ASSSHSGSEEQF
TRBV10-3	TRBJ1-1	AIRRGAENTEAF
TRBV9	TRBJ1-1	ASSHLRGGMSGTEAF
TRBV27	TRBJ2-3	ASSLMLSGGLSTDTQY
TRBV9	TRBJ2-5	ASSVVAEETQY
TRBV19	TRBJ2-2	ASSRGQGFLNTGELF
TRBV7-3	TRBJ2-3	ASSRRAGGPTDTQY
TRBV7-2	TRBJ2-2	ASSLKTGGELF
TRBV28	TRBJ2-7	ASSSIPQNYEQY